The 29 T cell receptor beta chains given below trace back to one sample, sequenced in a study of neurological immune-mediated disorders. Via MiXCR, TCRdb re-called the 5' RACE reads, giving one row per CDR3 protein. The profile shows 70,000 to 90,000 distinct CDR3 sequences, 4% to 6% of them singletons. Material: PBMCs. The receptors here all came from a woman aged 25 to 39 with multiple sclerosis.

This clonotype came up many times. The gene calls are TRBV20-1 and TRBJ1-4; 8 bases line up with TRBD1. CDR1 is DFQATT, CDR2 SNEGSKA, per germline (reference sequence). CDR3 length: 15 amino acids. The J segment lost 0 bases and the V segment lost 5 bases, leaving 5 bases of the junction unmatched. This chain's CDR3 is CSAEGTGSTNEKLFF. The CDR3 DNA sequence: TGCAGTGCTGAGGGGACAGGTTCAACTAATGAAAAACTGTTTTTT.

This clonotype was found many times. The chain uses TRBV10-2 and TRBJ2-2, with 12 bases identical to TRBD2. This CDR3 is built from 17 residues. Germline values: CDR1 WSHSY, CDR2 SAAADI. The J segment lost 4 bases and the V segment lost 6 bases, leaving 9 bases of the junction unmatched. In nucleotides, the CDR3 is TGCGCCAGCAGAACCCTAGCGGGGGGGGCTTCCACCGGGGAGCTGTTTTTT. Translated: CASRTLAGGASTGELFF.

This clonotype was seen ten or more times. The rearrangement joins TRBV20-1 to TRBJ1-5; 11 bases agree with TRBD1. Germline-derived CDR1 and CDR2 are DFQATT and SNEGSKA (reference sequence). V shed 7 bases, J shed 6 bases, and the junction held 14 bases outside the gene matches. This CDR3 is 16 amino acids long. The CDR3 DNA follows: TGCAGTGTCCTCTCCCCCGGAGGGACAGGGGGTCAGCCCCAGCATTTT. It specifies CSVLSPGGTGGQPQHF.

Many counts were recorded for this clonotype. The rearrangement uses TRBV20-1 and TRBJ2-4; TRBD1 matches 7 bases. CDR3 length: 15 residues. The germline V gene encodes CDR1 DFQATT and CDR2 SNEGSKA (reference sequence). Trimming removed 5 bases from V and 1 base from J; junction bases left unmatched: 8. The CDR3 protein is CSAPRDSGAKNIQYF. In nucleotides, the CDR3 is TGCAGTGCTCCCCGGGACAGTGGGGCCAAAAACATTCAGTACTTC.

This clonotype has at least ten counts. The chain is built from TRBV5-5 and TRBJ2-1; the match to TRBD2 covers 10 bases. From germline, CDR1 is SGHKS and CDR2 YYEKEE (reference sequence). Trimming cost V 3 bases and J 4 bases; bases outside gene matches: 4. The CDR3 covers 15 residues. The CDR3 protein is CASSSLAGIYNEQFF. The CDR3 DNA follows: TGTGCCAGCAGCTCACTAGCGGGGATATACAATGAGCAGTTCTTC.

The gene calls are TRBV7-9 and TRBJ1-1, with TRBD1 matching over 10 bases. Germline CDR1 and CDR2: SEHNR and FQNEAQ (reference sequence). V was pared by 8 bases and J by 10 bases, with 10 bases of the junction left unmatched. The CDR3 spans 13 residues. CDR3 coding DNA: TGTGCCAGCGTGGACAGGGGGAAAGAGGGAGCTTTCTTT. This gives the protein CASVDRGKEGAFF.

The chain has TRBV5-1 and TRBJ2-3; D not certain. The germline gives CDR1 SGHRS, CDR2 YFSETQ. Between the trimmed V and J ends, which lost 0 bases and 2 bases, there was a span of 7 bases. This CDR3 comprises 14 residues. Written as DNA, the CDR3 is TGCGCCAGCAGCTTGGGAAAGAACACAGATACGCAGTATTTT. Protein sequence: CASSLGKNTDTQYF.

The chain has TRBV10-2 and TRBJ2-1, with 8 positions matching TRBD2. V dropped 5 bases and J dropped 8; count of bases not matched to a gene: 8. CDR1 WSHSY and CDR2 SAAADI come from the germline V gene. The CDR3 length is 14 residues. The CDR3 region has the DNA TGCGCCAGCAGTTTCGCGGGAGGTAACGATGAGCAGTTCTTC. Translated, it gives CASSFAGGNDEQFF.

This clonotype was recorded at least ten times. In DNA form, the CDR3 reads TGTGCCAGCAGGGACCGAGGGGGCGCAGCCACTGAAGCTTTCTTT. Protein product: CASRDRGGAATEAFF. This chain joins TRBV6-6 and TRBJ1-1, with TRBD1 matching over 7 bases. V dropped 6 bases and J dropped 4; count of bases not matched to a gene: 11. The CDR3 has 15 residues. The germline V gene has CDR1 MNHNY and CDR2 SVGAGI (reference sequence).

This clonotype was seen a handful of times. Since a much larger clone is just one base distant, this may be a read error. This chain joins TRBV27 and TRBJ2-2; 10 bases fit TRBD1. V shed 5 bases, J shed 5 bases, and the junction held 11 bases outside the gene matches. The CDR3 contains 17 residues. Looked up from germline, CDR1 is MNHEY and CDR2 is SMNVEV (reference sequence). CDR3 DNA: TGTGCCAGCAGTACCGTCCACGGGGACAGGGGAACCGGGGAGCTGTTTTTT. Translating gives CASSTVHGDRGTGELFF.

This clonotype was detected a few times. A much larger clone differs from this one at a single base, so this may be a read error. V and J are TRBV20-1 and TRBJ2-7, with D unclear. Germline lookup yields CDR1 DFQATT and CDR2 SNEGSKA (reference sequence). Trimming took 3 bases from V and 3 from J, leaving 6 bases between them. This CDR3 has 11 residues. The CDR3 sequence: CSARDDYEQYF. The DNA of the CDR3 is TGCAGTGCTAGGGATGACTACGAGCAGTACTTC.

The J gene is TRBJ2-7, the V gene TRBV28; D remains unclear. The CDR3 contains 11 residues. V was pared by 4 bases and J by 2 bases, with 3 bases between. The germline gives CDR1 MDHEN, CDR2 SYDVKM. For the CDR3, the DNA is TGTGCCAGCAGTTCCCCCTACGAGCAGTACTTC. This sequence encodes CASSSPYEQYF.

The genes are TRBV4-1 and TRBJ2-5, with D perhaps matching TRBD1 or TRBD2 (5 bases each). V lost 3 bases to trimming and J lost 4 bases, with 15 bases between them. Germline loops: CDR1 MGHRA, CDR2 YSYEKL. The CDR3 has 15 residues. Here the CDR3 DNA reads TGCGCCAGCAGCCAGAGGGGCGGAGCCGGAGAGACCCAGTACTTC. This translates into CASSQRGGAGETQYF.

This clonotype came up many times. This chain joins TRBV29-1 and TRBJ2-7; the D gene is possibly TRBD1 (5 bases). Germline CDR1 SQVTM, CDR2 ANQGSEA. V gave up 6 bases and J gave up 3 bases, with 9 bases separating them. This CDR3 region has 11 residues. DNA for the CDR3: TGCAGCGTCCTGACAGACTACGAGCAGTACGTC. This sequence encodes CSVLTDYEQYV.

Ten or more counts support this clonotype. The genes are TRBV5-1 and TRBJ2-3; D is possibly TRBD1 (7 bases). V lost 3 bases and J lost 1, with 15 bases in between. This CDR3 is built from 16 residues. Germline CDR1 and CDR2: SGHRS and YFSETQ. CDR3 residues: CASSWRGTAGTDTQYF. In DNA, the CDR3 is TGCGCCAGCAGCTGGAGGGGGACAGCGGGCACAGATACGCAGTATTTT.

This clonotype has ten or more counts. The chain carries TRBV15 and TRBJ2-1; no clear D. Germline-derived CDR1 and CDR2 are LNHNV and YYDKDF (reference sequence). V gave up 5 bases and J gave up 0 bases, with 17 bases separating them. This CDR3 is built from 17 residues. The CDR3 spells CATSDPLALGSYNEQFF. The CDR3 nucleotides are TGTGCCACCAGCGACCCATTAGCCCTTGGCTCCTACAATGAGCAGTTCTTC.

This clonotype was seen many times. The chain combines TRBV5-1 with TRBJ1-6, with a tentative D call TRBD1 (6 bases). The V gene lost 2 bases and the J gene lost 10 bases, with 16 bases spanning the gap. Germline CDR1 is SGHRS and CDR2 is YFSETQ. The CDR3 has 15 amino acids. CDR3 sequence reads: CASSLRTEGSSPLHF. CDR3 coding DNA: TGCGCCAGCAGCTTACGGACAGAAGGTAGCTCACCCCTCCACTTT.

This clonotype was observed many times. The genes are TRBV7-3 and TRBJ1-1, with D unresolved. V lost 4 bases to trimming and J lost 3 bases, with 9 bases between them. Germline V lookup: CDR1 SGHTA, CDR2 FQGTGA. The CDR3 contains 13 residues. The CDR3 nucleotides are TGTGCCAGCAGCTCCTACATGGACACTGAAGCTTTCTTT. It is translated as CASSSYMDTEAFF. Filled out from reference TRBV7-3 and TRBJ1-1, the complete variable domain reads GAGVSQTPSNKVTEKGKYVELRCDPISGHTALYWYRQSLGQGPEFLIYFQGTGAADDSGLPNDRFFAVRPEGSVSTLKIQRTERGDSAVYLCASSSYMDTEAFFGQGTRLTVV.

This clonotype was counted between two and nine times. The chain links TRBV5-1 to TRBJ2-5, with 10 positions matching TRBD1. Germline V lookup: CDR1 SGHRS, CDR2 YFSETQ. Trimming took 4 bases from V and 7 from J; bases not matched to a gene: 10. This CDR3 contains 15 residues. CDR3 coding DNA: TGCGCCAGCAGCCCACCGACAGGGGGCGCGGGGACCCAGTACTTC. Its translation is CASSPPTGGAGTQYF.

The chain is built from TRBV11-2 and TRBJ2-1; 10 nucleotides agree with TRBD2. After removal of 5 bases from V and 6 bases from J, the junction contained 4 bases not matched to a gene. Germline V gives CDR1 SGHAT, CDR2 FQNNGV. The CDR3 consists of 14 residues. CDR3 amino acids: CASSRTSGPNEQFF. The CDR3 DNA sequence: TGTGCCAGCAGCCGGACTAGCGGACCCAATGAGCAGTTCTTC.

This clonotype has at least ten counts. It is unclear where the CDR3 begins or ends on the DNA, so no DNA is shown, and the CDR3 is as TCRdb lists it. J is TRBJ2-1 and V is TRBV2; the DNA was not used to check the table's D call, TRBD1. The CDR3 is 13 residues long, ends included. CDR1 is SNHLY and CDR2 is FYNNEI in the germline V gene. The CDR3 reads CASILDRDNEQFF.

Notes on this clonotype: This may be a read error, as it is one base from a much larger clone. The V gene is TRBV5-6, the J gene TRBJ2-7, with TRBD2 as a possible D gene (5 bases). The CDR3 loop spans 14 amino acids. V was pared by 2 bases and J by 6 bases, with 15 bases between. CDR1 and CDR2 from the germline V gene are SGHDT and YYEEEE. CDR3 region: CASSFGMRAGEQYF. The CDR3 bases are TGTGCCAGCAGCTTCGGAATGAGGGCGGGCGAGCAGTACTTC.

This clonotype occurred many times. The chain uses TRBV5-1 and TRBJ1-1; 9 positions match TRBD1. This CDR3 region has 16 residues. CDR1 and CDR2 (germline): SGHRS, YFSETQ. The V segment lost 4 bases and the J segment 1 base; nucleotides outside the gene matches: 8. The CDR3 protein is CASSGNPQGANTEAFF. The CDR3 nucleotides are TGCGCCAGCAGCGGTAATCCACAGGGGGCGAACACTGAAGCTTTCTTT.

This clonotype has a count of ten or more. The chain combines TRBV20-1 with TRBJ2-7; D is unclear. This CDR3 has 13 residues. Per the germline V gene, CDR1 is DFQATT and CDR2 is SNEGSKA (reference sequence). V dropped 0 bases and J dropped 2 bases, with 8 bases sitting between them. The chain's CDR3 is CSARDVGTYEQYV. Written as DNA, the CDR3 is TGCAGTGCTAGAGATGTCGGAACCTACGAGCAGTACGTC.

This clonotype has just a few counts. The chain has TRBV5-1 and TRBJ2-5; 12 positions agree with TRBD2. The length of the CDR3 is 16 residues. V lost 3 bases to trimming and J lost 5 bases; unmatched junction nucleotides: 8. CDR1 and CDR2 (germline): SGHRS, YFSETQ. CDR3 sequence reads: CASSSLAGGRGETQYF. As DNA, the CDR3 is TGCGCCAGCAGCTCACTAGCGGGGGGCCGTGGGGAGACCCAGTACTTC.

In its sample, this clonotype was seen many times. The gene calls are TRBV20-1 and TRBJ2-7; possibly TRBD1 or TRBD2 for D (5 bases each). V was trimmed by 3 bases and J by 0 bases, leaving 15 bases between them. From germline, CDR1 is DFQATT and CDR2 SNEGSKA (reference sequence). CDR3 length equals 15 residues. In DNA form, the CDR3 reads TGCAGTGCTAGGGTCCCGGGACGTAACTCCTACGAGCAGTACGTC. This gives the protein CSARVPGRNSYEQYV.

V and J are TRBV20-1 and TRBJ2-1; D gene ambiguous. Germline V lookup: CDR1 DFQATT, CDR2 SNEGSKA (reference sequence). This CDR3 is built from 13 residues. Trimming removed 4 bases from V and 3 bases from J, with 10 bases in between. The CDR3 reads CSAKGHLYNEQFF. The CDR3 DNA reads TGCAGTGCTAAGGGCCACCTCTACAATGAGCAGTTCTTC.

This clonotype was picked up a small number of times. The chain has TRBV27 and TRBJ2-1; D is perhaps TRBD1 (5 bases). Germline V gene data show CDR1 as MNHEY and CDR2 as SMNVEV (reference sequence). Trimming shortened V by 2 bases and J by 5 bases, and 10 bases separated the two germline ends. This CDR3 has 14 residues. This CDR3 is CASSLQGAHNEQFF. In DNA, the CDR3 is TGTGCCAGCAGTTTACAAGGGGCCCACAATGAGCAGTTCTTC.

This clonotype appeared many times. The chain is built from TRBV5-1 and TRBJ2-1, with 12 bases that match TRBD2. Germline CDR1 reads SGHRS; CDR2 reads YFSETQ. This CDR3 spans 15 amino acids. After removal of 3 bases from V and 6 bases from J, the junction contained 4 bases not matched to a gene. The CDR3 sequence is CASSSGLAGINEQFF. Written as DNA, the CDR3 is TGCGCCAGCAGCTCTGGACTAGCGGGAATCAATGAGCAGTTCTTC.